Here is one T cell receptor beta chain with its context. These data belong to a study of T cell responses to AZD1222 COVID-19 vaccine. CDR3 size: 15 residues. Trimming took off 3 bases at V and 8 bases at J, with 14 bases between the two ends. Germline V gives CDR1 MNHEY, CDR2 SMNVEV (reference sequence). The method was immunoSEQ multiplex PCR; TCRdb's version includes in-frame clones alone and lacks a portion of them. Of about 120,000 clones listed, 85% to 95% are singletons. V usage is TRBV27 and J usage is TRBJ1-6; D may be TRBD1 (6 bases). This clonotype was sampled from an adult who received the AZD1222 COVID-19 vaccine. Sequenced material: peripheral blood, taken 28 days after the second AZD1222 dose. CDR3 in DNA: TGTGCCAGCAGTTTCGAAGGGGGTGCGGATTCACCCCTCCACTTT. Its protein product is CASSFEGGADSPLHF.